Detailed here is one T cell receptor (beta chain). Its antigen is as yet unknown. This sample stems from a study of T cells in tuberculosis. Study-level points and caveats: Smaller alpha distances in active tuberculosis partly reflected shorter CDR3-alpha lengths.

The sample's time point: new active TB diagnosis, blood taken before or within 7 days of starting treatment. Tuberculosis was confirmed by positive sputum smear and/or M. tuberculosis culture. Profiled with immunoSEQ multiplex PCR; TCRdb holds only in-frame clones, not every one. Found here are approximately 40,000 clones, approximately 95% of them singletons; the top ten hold approximately 4.3%. Germline V gene sequence: CDR1 GTSNPN, CDR2 SVGIG (reference sequence). Trimming cost V 0 bases and J 4 bases, with 7 bases left between them. The CDR3 extends over 13 amino acids. This TCR came from an adult with tuberculosis. The material sequenced was PBMCs, taken at tuberculosis diagnosis. This chain links TRBV30 with TRBJ1-5; D is perhaps TRBD1 (5 bases). CDR3 in amino acids: CAWSVYRNQPQHF. The CDR3 DNA is TGTGCCTGGAGTGTCTACAGGAATCAGCCCCAGCATTTT.